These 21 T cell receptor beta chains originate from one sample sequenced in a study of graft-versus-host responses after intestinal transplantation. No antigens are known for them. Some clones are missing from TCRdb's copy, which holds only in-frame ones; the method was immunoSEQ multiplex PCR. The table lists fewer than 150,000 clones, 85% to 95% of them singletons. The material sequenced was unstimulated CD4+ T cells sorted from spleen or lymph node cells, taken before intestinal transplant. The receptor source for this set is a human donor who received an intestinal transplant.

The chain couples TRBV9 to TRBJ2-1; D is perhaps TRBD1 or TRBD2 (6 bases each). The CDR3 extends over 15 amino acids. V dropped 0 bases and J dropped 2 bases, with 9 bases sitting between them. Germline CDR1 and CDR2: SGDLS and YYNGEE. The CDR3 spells CASSVEGGPYNEQFF. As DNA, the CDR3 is TGTGCCAGCAGCGTAGAGGGGGGCCCCTACAATGAGCAGTTCTTC.

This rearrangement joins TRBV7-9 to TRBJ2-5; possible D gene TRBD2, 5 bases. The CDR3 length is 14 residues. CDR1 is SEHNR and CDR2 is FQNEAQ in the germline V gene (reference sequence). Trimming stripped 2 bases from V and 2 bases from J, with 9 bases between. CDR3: CASSLSGAQETQYF. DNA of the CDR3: TGTGCCAGCAGCTTAAGCGGAGCTCAAGAGACCCAGTACTTC.

CDR3 sequence: CASSPLAGANVLTF. In DNA, the CDR3 is TGTGCCAGCAGCCCCCTAGCTGGGGCCAACGTCCTGACTTTC. The V call is TRBV7-3, the J call TRBJ2-6; D is unclear. Germline V lookup: CDR1 SGHTA, CDR2 FQGTGA. The V end was cut by 5 bases, the J end by 2 bases, with 7 bases between. The length of the CDR3 is 14 residues.

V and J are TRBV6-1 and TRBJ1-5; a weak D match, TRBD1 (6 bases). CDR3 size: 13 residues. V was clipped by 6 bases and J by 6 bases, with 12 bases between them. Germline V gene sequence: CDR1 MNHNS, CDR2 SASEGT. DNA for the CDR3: TGTGCCAGCAGGATTACAGGGCTTCAGCCCCAGCATTTT. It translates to CASRITGLQPQHF.

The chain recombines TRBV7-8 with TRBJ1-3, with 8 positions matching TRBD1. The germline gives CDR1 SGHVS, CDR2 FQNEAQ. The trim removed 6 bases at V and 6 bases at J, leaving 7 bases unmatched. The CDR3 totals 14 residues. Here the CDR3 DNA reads TGTGCCAGCAGACCCGGGACAGGTTTAAACACCATATATTTT. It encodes CASRPGTGLNTIYF.

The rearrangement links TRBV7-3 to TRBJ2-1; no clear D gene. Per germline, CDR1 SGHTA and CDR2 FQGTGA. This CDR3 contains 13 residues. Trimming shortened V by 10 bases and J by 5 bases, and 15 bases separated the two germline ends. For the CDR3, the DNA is TGTGCCACCACAATATGGAGCAACAATGAGCAGTTCTTC. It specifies CATTIWSNNEQFF. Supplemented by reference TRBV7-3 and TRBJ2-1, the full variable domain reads GAGVSQTPSNKVTEKGKYVELRCDPISGHTALYWYRQSLGQGPEFLIYFQGTGAADDSGLPNDRFFAVRPEGSVSTLKIQRTERGDSAVYLCATTIWSNNEQFFGPGTRLTVL.

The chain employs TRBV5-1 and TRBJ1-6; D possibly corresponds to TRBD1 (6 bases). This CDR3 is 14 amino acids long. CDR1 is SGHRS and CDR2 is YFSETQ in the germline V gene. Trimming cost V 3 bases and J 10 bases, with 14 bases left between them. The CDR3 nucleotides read TGCGCCAGCAGCTGGACCGAGGGGGGATCACCCCTCCACTTT. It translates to CASSWTEGGSPLHF. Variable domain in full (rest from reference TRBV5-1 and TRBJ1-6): KAGVTQTPRYLIKTRGQQVTLSCSPISGHRSVSWYQQTPGQGLQFLFEYFSETQRNKGNFPGRFSGRQFSNSRSEMNVSTLELGDSALYLCASSWTEGGSPLHFGNGTRLTVT.

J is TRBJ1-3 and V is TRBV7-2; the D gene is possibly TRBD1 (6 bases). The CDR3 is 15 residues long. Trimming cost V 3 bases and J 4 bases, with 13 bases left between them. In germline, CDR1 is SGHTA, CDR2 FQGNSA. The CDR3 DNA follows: TGTGCCAGCAGCTTGAACTGGGGGGGCGGAAACACCATATATTTT. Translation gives CASSLNWGGGNTIYF.

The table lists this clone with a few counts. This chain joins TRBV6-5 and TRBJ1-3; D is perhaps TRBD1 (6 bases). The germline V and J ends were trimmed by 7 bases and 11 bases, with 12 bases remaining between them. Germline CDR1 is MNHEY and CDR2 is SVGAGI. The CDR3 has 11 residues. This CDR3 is CASTRGSSIYF. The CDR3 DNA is TGTGCCAGCACCAGGGGCAGCTCCATATATTTT.

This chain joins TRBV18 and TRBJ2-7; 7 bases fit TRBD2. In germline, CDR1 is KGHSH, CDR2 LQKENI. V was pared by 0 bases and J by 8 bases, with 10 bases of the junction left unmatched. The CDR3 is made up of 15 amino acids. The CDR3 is CASSPPGGGANQQYF. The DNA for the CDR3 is TGTGCCAGCTCACCACCGGGCGGGGGAGCAAACCAGCAGTACTTC.

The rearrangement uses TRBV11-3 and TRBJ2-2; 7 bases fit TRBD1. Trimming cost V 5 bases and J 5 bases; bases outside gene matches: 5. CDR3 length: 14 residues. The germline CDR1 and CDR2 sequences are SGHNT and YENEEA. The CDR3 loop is CASSPRQGTGELFF. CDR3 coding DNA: TGTGCCAGCAGCCCTCGACAGGGTACCGGGGAGCTGTTTTTT.

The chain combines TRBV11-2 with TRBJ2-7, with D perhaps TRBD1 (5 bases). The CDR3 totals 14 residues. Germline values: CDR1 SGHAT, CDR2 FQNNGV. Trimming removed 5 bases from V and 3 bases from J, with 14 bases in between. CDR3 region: CASSLGQAYYEQYF. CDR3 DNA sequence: TGTGCCAGCAGCCTCGGACAAGCATACTACGAGCAGTACTTC.

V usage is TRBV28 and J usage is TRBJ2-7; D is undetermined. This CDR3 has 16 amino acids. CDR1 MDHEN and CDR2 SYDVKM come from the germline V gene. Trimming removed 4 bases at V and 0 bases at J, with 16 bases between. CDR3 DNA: TGTGCCAGCAGTTCCGCCTCTTACGCCCCCTCCTACGAGCAGTACTTC. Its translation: CASSSASYAPSYEQYF.

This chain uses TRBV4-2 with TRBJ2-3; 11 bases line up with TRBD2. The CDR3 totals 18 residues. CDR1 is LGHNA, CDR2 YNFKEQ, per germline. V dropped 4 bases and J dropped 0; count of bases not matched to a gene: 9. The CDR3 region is CASSPGLAGGGSTDTQYF. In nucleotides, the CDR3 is TGTGCCAGCAGCCCCGGCCTAGCGGGGGGCGGGAGCACAGATACGCAGTATTTT.

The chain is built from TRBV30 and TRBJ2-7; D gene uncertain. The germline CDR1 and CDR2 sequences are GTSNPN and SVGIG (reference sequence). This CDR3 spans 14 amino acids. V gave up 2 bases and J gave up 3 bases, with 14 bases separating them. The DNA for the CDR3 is TGTGCCTGGAGTCTCTCCTTGAAGAACTACGAGCAGTACTTC. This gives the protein CAWSLSLKNYEQYF. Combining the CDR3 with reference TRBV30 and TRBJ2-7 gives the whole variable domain SQTIHQWPATLVQPVGSPLSLECTVEGTSNPNLYWYRQAAGRGLQLLFYSVGIGQISSEVPQNLSASRPQDRQFILSSKKLLLSDSGFYLCAWSLSLKNYEQYFGPGTRLTVT.

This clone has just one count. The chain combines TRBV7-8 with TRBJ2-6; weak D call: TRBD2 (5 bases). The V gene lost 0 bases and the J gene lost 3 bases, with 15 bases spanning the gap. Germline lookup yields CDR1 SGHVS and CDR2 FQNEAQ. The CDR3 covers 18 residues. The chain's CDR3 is CASSLARDGGFGANVLTF. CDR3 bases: TGTGCCAGCAGCTTAGCGCGTGATGGCGGGTTTGGGGCCAACGTCCTGACTTTC.

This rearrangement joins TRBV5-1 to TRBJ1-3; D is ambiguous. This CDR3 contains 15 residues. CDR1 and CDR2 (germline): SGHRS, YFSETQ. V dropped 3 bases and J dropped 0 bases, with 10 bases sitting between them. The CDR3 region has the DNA TGCGCCAGCAGCTCTCAGGACCACTCTGGAAACACCATATATTTT. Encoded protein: CASSSQDHSGNTIYF. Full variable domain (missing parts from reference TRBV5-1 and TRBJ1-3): KAGVTQTPRYLIKTRGQQVTLSCSPISGHRSVSWYQQTPGQGLQFLFEYFSETQRNKGNFPGRFSGRQFSNSRSEMNVSTLELGDSALYLCASSSQDHSGNTIYFGEGSWLTVV.

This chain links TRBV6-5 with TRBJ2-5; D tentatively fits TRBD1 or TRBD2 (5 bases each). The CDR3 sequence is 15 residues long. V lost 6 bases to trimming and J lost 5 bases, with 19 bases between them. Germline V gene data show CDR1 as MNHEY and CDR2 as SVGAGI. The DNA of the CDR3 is TGTGCCAGCAGAGACTCGGACTGGGGCGGGGAGACCCAGTACTTC. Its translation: CASRDSDWGGETQYF.

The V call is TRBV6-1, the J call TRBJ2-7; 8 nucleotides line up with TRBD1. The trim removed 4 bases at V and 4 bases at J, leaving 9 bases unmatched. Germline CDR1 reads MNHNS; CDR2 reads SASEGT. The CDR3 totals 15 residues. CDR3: CASSVPGTGPYEQYF. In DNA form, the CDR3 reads TGTGCCAGCAGTGTCCCCGGGACAGGACCTTACGAGCAGTACTTC.

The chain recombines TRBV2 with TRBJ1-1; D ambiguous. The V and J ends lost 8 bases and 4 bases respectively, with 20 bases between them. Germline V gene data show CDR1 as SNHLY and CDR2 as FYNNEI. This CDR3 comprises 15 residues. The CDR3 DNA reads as TGTGCCAGCTTAATAAGTGGAGGCTACGGCACTGAAGCTTTCTTT. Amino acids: CASLISGGYGTEAFF.

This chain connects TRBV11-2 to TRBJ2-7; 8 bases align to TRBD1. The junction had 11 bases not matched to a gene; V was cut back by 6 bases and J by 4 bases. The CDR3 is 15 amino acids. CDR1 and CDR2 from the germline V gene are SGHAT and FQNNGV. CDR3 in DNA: TGTGCCAGCAGACACCAGGACAGGGTCCTATACGAGCAGTACTTC. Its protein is CASRHQDRVLYEQYF.